One and the same sample provided the 2 T cell receptor beta chains below, sequenced in a study of blood T cell repertoires in COVID-19 (dated by TCRdb to about 2020). Libraries were constructed by the immunoSEQ multiplex PCR assay. TCRdb's version of the immuneACCESS table is confined to in-frame rearrangements and falls short of the full clone set. An unresolved V gene accounts for under half of the shortfall where checked; the remainder is of unknown origin. Counted in this sample were approximately 210,000 clones; about 83% of them appeared once. About 2.5% of the sample comes from the top ten. The sample taken for sequencing was peripheral blood. The receptors here all came from a middle-aged woman with active or convalescent COVID-19.

There are a few counts of this clone. The rearrangement joins TRBV5-5 to TRBJ1-2; no clear D. This CDR3 comprises 14 residues. Trimming removed 6 bases from V and 1 base from J, with 13 bases in between. Germline CDR1 is SGHKS and CDR2 is YYEKEE (reference sequence). The CDR3 reads CASILGTVNYGYTF. CDR3 DNA sequence: TGTGCCAGCATCCTCGGAACAGTTAACTATGGCTACACCTTC.

J is TRBJ1-5 and V is TRBV20-1; D unclear. V was pared by 3 bases and J by 0 bases, with 9 bases between. The CDR3 sequence is 14 residues long. The germline V gene has CDR1 DFQATT and CDR2 SNEGSKA (reference sequence). The CDR3 is CSASPGYSNQPQHF. The CDR3 nucleotides are TGCAGTGCTAGTCCGGGTTATAGCAATCAGCCCCAGCATTTT.